This is a list of T cell receptor beta chains from one sample in a study of cytomegalovirus exposure and HLA in healthy donors. Method: immunoSEQ multiplex PCR; TCRdb's copy keeps in-frame clones and lacks some. The sample has around 110,000 clones, 9.5% seen once. The sequencing sample was made of PBMCs. The source is a man aged 25-40 years in good health and CMV-seronegative. Each CDR3 is given with its conserved first and last residue. D genes are given only for firm matches. Size tells how often a clone was seen (once, few, many) or the class of an expanded clone, and some rows leave it out.

V gene,clone size,CDR3 length,D gene,J gene,CDR3 DNA,CDR3 protein
TRBV27,.,15,.,TRBJ1-3,TGTGCCAGCAGTTTATCAAGGGGGTTTGGAAACACCATATATTTT,CASSLSRGFGNTIYF
TRBV28,.,13,.,TRBJ2-7,TGTGCCAGCAGTTTAGGCCCTTTCTACGAGCAGTACTTC,CASSLGPFYEQYF
TRBV7-2,.,15,.,TRBJ1-2,TGTGCCAGCAGCTTAGCGCTAACAGGGCGGAGAAGCTACACCTTC,CASSLALTGRRSYTF
TRBV5-1,.,15,TRBD2,TRBJ2-1,TGCGCCAGCAGACCGGGACTAGCGGGAGGAGGTGAGCAGTTCTTC,CASRPGLAGGGEQFF
TRBV10-2,few,14,TRBD1,TRBJ1-4,TGCGCCAGCGGACAGGGAGGTAGTGGTGAAAAACTGTTTTTT,CASGQGGSGEKLFF
TRBV5-1,few,15,TRBD1,TRBJ2-7,TGCGCCAGCAGCACCTCCGGGACAGGGGCGAGGGAGCAGTACTTC,CASSTSGTGAREQYF
TRBV7-6,few,16,TRBD2,TRBJ2-7,TGTGCCAGCAGCTTGGGACTCCCCGGGAGGGCCTACGAGCAGTACTTC,CASSLGLPGRAYEQYF
TRBV6-5,.,11,.,TRBJ2-7,TGTGCCAGCCATCAGGGTTACGAGCAGTACTTC,CASHQGYEQYF
TRBV18,.,12,.,TRBJ1-4,TGTGCCAGCTCACCCAAAGAGGAAAAACTGTTTTTT,CASSPKEEKLFF
TRBV29-1,medium-sized,14,.,TRBJ1-4,TGCAGCGTTGAAGTAGGGGGAACTAATGAAAAACTGTTTTTT,CSVEVGGTNEKLFF
TRBV4-1,few,16,TRBD2,TRBJ2-1,TGCGCCAGCAGCCTCCTTGGAGCGGGAGTGGCCAATGAGCAGTTCTTC,CASSLLGAGVANEQFF
TRBV7-9,few,15,.,TRBJ1-2,TGTGCCAGCAGCTCCGAGGAGTACAGGGCAAGGGGCTACACCTTC,CASSSEEYRARGYTF
TRBV6-5,.,15,.,TRBJ2-2,TGTGCCAGCAACCCCGGGACACTGAACACCGGGGAGCTGTTTTTT,CASNPGTLNTGELFF
TRBV9,.,14,.,TRBJ2-3,TGTGCCAGCAGCTCCGCGGGGAACACAGATACGCAGTATTTT,CASSSAGNTDTQYF
TRBV7-5,few,18,.,TRBJ1-5,TGTGCCAGAAGCTTACCCGGGACAGAGGTACAGGGCAATCAGCCCCAGCATTTT,CARSLPGTEVQGNQPQHF
TRBV7-9,.,13,.,TRBJ1-1,TGTGCCAGCAGCTTAGCCCAGGGGTCTGAAGCTTTCTTT,CASSLAQGSEAFF
TRBV29-1,.,14,TRBD2,TRBJ2-3,TGCAGCGTTGATCACGGGGGGGGCACAGATACGCAGTATTTT,CSVDHGGGTDTQYF
TRBV2,.,16,TRBD1,TRBJ2-2,TGTGCCAGCAGGAAGACAGGGGGCAAGAACACCGGGGAGCTGTTTTTT,CASRKTGGKNTGELFF
TRBV4-3,.,15,.,TRBJ2-3,TGCGCCAGCAGCCAAGACAGGAGGGGCACAGATACGCAGTATTTT,CASSQDRRGTDTQYF
TRBV19,few,15,.,TRBJ1-5,TGTGCCAGTAGTATCGACAGATATAGCAATCAGCCCCAGCATTTT,CASSIDRYSNQPQHF
TRBV7-2,few,15,.,TRBJ1-2,TGTGCCAGCAGCTTAAAGCGGGGTGATAACTATGGCTACACCTTC,CASSLKRGDNYGYTF
TRBV30,few,15,.,TRBJ2-6,TGTGCCGGGCGGGCGGTCGACTCTGGGGCCAACGTCCTGACTTTC,CAGRAVDSGANVLTF
TRBV5-1,few,18,TRBD2,TRBJ2-7,TGCGCCAGCAGCTTATCAGAGGCTAGCGGGAGGCTAATATACGAGCAGTACTTC,CASSLSEASGRLIYEQYF
TRBV19,few,14,TRBD2,TRBJ2-5,TGTGCCAGTAGTATTAGCGGGGGGGCTGAGACCCAGTACTTC,CASSISGGAETQYF
TRBV5-4,.,12,.,TRBJ2-7,TGTGCCAGCAGCTGGGCATCCTACGAGCAGTACTTC,CASSWASYEQYF
TRBV7-8,.,16,TRBD1,TRBJ1-5,TGTGCCAGCAGCTTAATCGGACAGGTTAGCAATCAGCCCCAGCATTTT,CASSLIGQVSNQPQHF
TRBV5-1,few,14,.,TRBJ2-7,TGCGCCAGCTCTACCCAACAGGGCTCCTACGAGCAGTACTTC,CASSTQQGSYEQYF
TRBV2,.,14,.,TRBJ2-7,TGTGCCAGCAGTGACGACAGGAGCTCCTACGAGCAGTACTTC,CASSDDRSSYEQYF
TRBV5-4,.,15,TRBD1,TRBJ1-1,TGTGCCAGCAGCTTGGTGGCCAGGGGGCGCGTAGAAGCTTTCTTT,CASSLVARGRVEAFF
TRBV27,.,15,TRBD1,TRBJ1-1,TGTGCCAGCAGTGCACGCCGGACAGGGGTGTCTGAAGCTTTCTTT,CASSARRTGVSEAFF
TRBV19,few,14,.,TRBJ2-3,TGTGCCAGTAGTCCCAGGGTCCGCACAGATACGCAGTATTTT,CASSPRVRTDTQYF
TRBV18,.,15,TRBD1,TRBJ2-3,TGTGCCAGCTCACCGGACAGGGGGCTTTCAGATACGCAGTATTTT,CASSPDRGLSDTQYF
TRBV19,.,15,.,TRBJ1-2,TGTGCCAGTGCTGTGGGTTCAGGGGTTAACTATGGCTACACCTTC,CASAVGSGVNYGYTF
TRBV28,few,15,.,TRBJ1-3,TGTGCCACCATGACCCCCGGGAGGCATGGAAACACCATATATTTT,CATMTPGRHGNTIYF
TRBV7-9,.,19,.,TRBJ1-4,TGTGCCAGCAGCCCCCCGGACAGTGACCCTGTTGCAACTAATGAAAAACTGTTTTTT,CASSPPDSDPVATNEKLFF
TRBV4-1,.,13,.,TRBJ1-1,TGCGCCAGCAGCCACATACCTGGGGAGCGAGCTTTCTTT,CASSHIPGERAFF
TRBV2,few,16,.,TRBJ1-1,TGTGCCAGCAGTCTAGACGAACGAGTATTAGGAGTAGAAGCTTTCTTT,CASSLDERVLGVEAFF
TRBV30,.,16,.,TRBJ2-7,TGTGCCTGGAAGGTGGGTGGGCAGGGTCGGTCCTACGAGCAGTACTTC,CAWKVGGQGRSYEQYF
TRBV5-1,few,17,TRBD2,TRBJ2-7,TGCGCCAGCAGCCCATGGACGACTAGCCCTGGGGTTTACGAGCAGTACTTC,CASSPWTTSPGVYEQYF
TRBV30,.,15,TRBD2,TRBJ2-1,TGTGCCTGGAGTGCGGGACTAGCGGGGACCAATGAGCAGTTCTTC,CAWSAGLAGTNEQFF
TRBV7-2,few,16,.,TRBJ1-1,TGTGCCAGCAGCAACTCCCCCGGACAGAAGAACACTGAAGCTTTCTTT,CASSNSPGQKNTEAFF
TRBV9,.,15,TRBD1,TRBJ2-2,TGTGCCAGCAGCGCGGGGACAGCGAACACCGGGGAGCTGTTTTTT,CASSAGTANTGELFF
TRBV6-1,.,16,.,TRBJ2-3,TGTGCCAGCAGTGAAGCCAGGGCAACTAGCACAGATACGCAGTATTTT,CASSEARATSTDTQYF
TRBV27,few,15,TRBD1,TRBJ1-5,TGTGCCAGCAGTTTCCTTGGGACAGTGAATCAGCCCCAGCATTTT,CASSFLGTVNQPQHF
TRBV10-2,few,14,.,TRBJ2-7,TGCGCCAGCAGTGAGGGACAGCCCTCCTACGAGCAGTACTTC,CASSEGQPSYEQYF
TRBV30,.,13,.,TRBJ1-1,TGTGCCTGGAGTGTTGAGGCTTTTTCTGAAGCTTTCTTT,CAWSVEAFSEAFF
TRBV27,.,14,.,TRBJ2-3,TGTGCCAGCAGTTTAAGCACGACTTTGGATACGCAGTATTTT,CASSLSTTLDTQYF
TRBV7-9,few,13,TRBD1,TRBJ2-7,TGTGCCAGCAGCCGTACGACAGGGAACGAGCAGTACTTC,CASSRTTGNEQYF